These 8 T cell receptor beta chains were sequenced from one sample in a study of cytomegalovirus exposure and HLA in healthy donors. In the PCR, 60 Vbeta and 13 Jbeta primers were used. Assay used: immunoSEQ multiplex PCR; TCRdb lists only in-frame clones, some missing. The sample consists of 100,000 or so clones, 81% of them appearing once. The sequenced material came from PBMCs. These receptors were obtained from a human donor in good health.

The chain employs TRBV29-1 and TRBJ1-2, with D tentatively TRBD1 (5 bases). This CDR3 has 11 amino acids. The germline CDR1 and CDR2 sequences are SQVTM and ANQGSEA. The germline V and J ends were trimmed by 4 bases and 4 bases, with 7 bases remaining between them. The CDR3 sequence is CSVGQLYGYTF. CDR3 DNA sequence: TGCAGCGTTGGACAGCTCTATGGCTACACCTTC.

The V and J genes are TRBV27 and TRBJ2-3, with 10 bases identical to TRBD2. The ends lost 6 bases at V and 6 bases at J; junction bases unmatched: 15. Germline V gives CDR1 MNHEY, CDR2 SMNVEV (reference sequence). The CDR3 has 17 amino acids. CDR3 in DNA: TGTGCCAGCAGACCCACCCCGAGCGGGAGGGGGGGTGATACGCAGTATTTT. Translated: CASRPTPSGRGGDTQYF.

Only a few counts were recorded for this clone. The chain carries TRBV18 and TRBJ1-1; no firm D call. The germline V gene encodes CDR1 KGHSH and CDR2 LQKENI. The CDR3 length is 14 residues. Trimming cost V 0 bases and J 1 base, with 6 bases left between them. The CDR3: CASSPPRGNTEAFF. In DNA form, the CDR3 reads TGTGCCAGCTCACCACCGCGGGGGAACACTGAAGCTTTCTTT.

The rearrangement uses TRBV30 and TRBJ2-2; the match to TRBD2 covers 10 bases. The V segment lost 4 bases and the J segment 6 bases; nucleotides outside the gene matches: 5. The CDR3 is 14 amino acids. CDR1 is GTSNPN, CDR2 SVGIG, per germline (reference sequence). CDR3 protein: CAWKGAGGPGELFF. The CDR3 DNA reads TGTGCCTGGAAAGGAGCGGGAGGGCCCGGGGAGCTGTTTTTT.

This chain connects TRBV18 to TRBJ2-1; 9 nucleotides match TRBD1. The J segment lost 13 bases and the V segment lost 3 bases, leaving 10 bases of the junction unmatched. The CDR3 contains 14 residues. Germline values: CDR1 KGHSH, CDR2 LQKENI. CDR3 DNA: TGTGCCAGCTCACCGCCGACCTCGGGACAGGGACAGTTCTTC. It codes for CASSPPTSGQGQFF. Together with reference TRBV18 and TRBJ2-1, the CDR3 gives the full variable domain: NAGVMQNPRHLVRRRGQEARLRCSPMKGHSHVYWYRQLPEEGLKFMVYLQKENIIDESGMPKERFSAEFPKEGPSILRIQQVVRGDSAAYFCASSPPTSGQGQFFGPGTRLTVL.

This chain connects TRBV9 to TRBJ1-2, with D perhaps matching TRBD1 (5 bases). Germline-derived CDR1 and CDR2 are SGDLS and YYNGEE. Trimming stripped 4 bases from V and 4 bases from J, with 8 bases between. The CDR3 length is 12 residues. The CDR3, as DNA: TGTGCCAGCAGCCGGCAGGGCTATGGCTACACCTTC. It codes for CASSRQGYGYTF.

The chain recombines TRBV11-2 with TRBJ2-1, with D possibly being TRBD2 (5 bases). CDR3 length equals 12 residues. V shed 5 bases and J shed 7 bases, with 9 bases lying between them. Germline V gene lookup returns CDR1 SGHAT and CDR2 FQNNGV. The CDR3 protein is CASSPTGNEQFF. The CDR3 region has the DNA TGTGCCAGCAGCCCCACGGGGAATGAGCAGTTCTTC.

The CDR3 sequence: CASSGRGEAFF. The CDR3 DNA sequence: TGTGCCAGCAGTGGGCGGGGTGAAGCTTTCTTT. V and J are TRBV6-6 and TRBJ1-1; D gene uncertain. The V end was cut by 5 bases, the J end by 7 bases, with 8 bases between. This CDR3 is built from 11 residues. In germline, CDR1 is MNHNY, CDR2 SVGAGI (reference sequence).